The entry that follows covers one T cell receptor beta chain sequence. The record originates from a study of monozygotic twins with inflammatory bowel disease. The template-switching step introduced UMIs that carried a 6-nucleotide sample barcode. TCRdb reprocessed the 5' RACE reads, with one entry per CDR3 protein and no DNA. This table lists roughly 160,000 distinct CDR3 sequences. Sequenced input: blood. The TCR originated in a human donor with ulcerative colitis or Crohn's disease, or a healthy co-twin of an affected twin (not recorded which).

CDR3 region: CASSLRVGVKDTEAFF. This chain joins TRBV5-1 and TRBJ1-1. This CDR3 comprises 16 residues. The germline V gene has CDR1 SGHRS and CDR2 YFSETQ.